These T cell receptor beta chains were read from a single sample in a study of shared clonotypes between healthy human individuals. Clones were sequenced by immunoSEQ multiplex PCR, and TCRdb holds only the in-frame ones, with some missing. The data contain 500,000 to 550,000 clones, approximately 95% of them singletons. Sequencing was performed on naive CD4+ T cells sorted from blood. Source of these receptors: a woman aged 30 to 39 in good health. CDR3s include the opening cysteine and the closing phenylalanine or tryptophan. A D gene is named only where the DNA matches it firmly. Clone size appears in some rows only: once, few, many, or a class for an expanded clone.

TRBV6-4	-	TRBJ2-1	-	CASSDRSRGDVQFF	TGTGCCAGCAGTGACCGGTCTCGAGGGGACGTGCAGTTCTTC
TRBV4-1	-	TRBJ2-2	-	CASSPGGGENTGELFF	TGCGCCAGCAGCCCCGGAGGGGGAGAGAACACCGGGGAGCTGTTTTTT
TRBV5-1	-	TRBJ2-5	-	CASSLGNPPETQYF	TGCGCCAGCAGCTTGGGGAACCCCCCGGAGACCCAGTACTTC
TRBV4-1	-	TRBJ2-3	-	CASSQVGTGTDTQYF	TGCGCCAGCAGCCAAGTCGGGACGGGCACAGATACGCAGTATTTT
TRBV7-8	-	TRBJ2-4	-	CASSSPRASGAKNIQYF	TGTGCCAGCAGCTCCCCACGGGCCTCGGGTGCCAAAAACATTCAGTACTTC
TRBV4-1	-	TRBJ1-2	-	CASSQDLARATYGYTF	TGCGCCAGCAGCCAAGATTTGGCCAGAGCGACCTATGGCTACACCTTC
TRBV7-6	few	TRBJ2-7	TRBD1	CASSPRTGTEQYF	TGTGCCAGCAGCCCTCGGACAGGGACGGAGCAGTACTTC
TRBV5-1	-	TRBJ2-1	-	CASSLGLATHNEQFF	TGCGCCAGCAGCTTGGGGCTAGCGACCCACAATGAGCAGTTCTTC
TRBV28	-	TRBJ2-7	-	CASRQSGQNSYEQYF	TGTGCCAGCAGGCAGAGTGGCCAGAACTCCTACGAGCAGTACTTC
TRBV27	-	TRBJ2-7	-	CASSFWDKSYEQYF	TGTGCCAGCAGTTTCTGGGACAAGTCCTACGAGCAGTACTTC
TRBV5-1	-	TRBJ2-2	-	CASSLGENTGELFF	TGCGCCAGCAGCTTGGGTGAGAACACCGGGGAGCTGTTTTTT